This T cell receptor beta chain was recorded in a study of graft-versus-host responses after intestinal transplantation. Study-level background: Multivisceral, liver-intestinal, or isolated intestinal grafts were transplanted into recipients. The recipients all started with anti-thymocyte globulin induction and then took tacrolimus and steroids for 3 to 4 years. Findings of the study overall: Investigators detected GvH clones in recipient marrow, with some emerging earlier in ileum or blood.

The table came from immunoSEQ multiplex PCR; TCRdb's copy has only in-frame clones and leaves some out. The table records 130,000 or so clones, approximately 91% of them present only once. Concerning this clone itself: Its specificity is not known.

The CDR3 runs to 15 residues. V gave up 4 bases and J gave up 4 bases; unmatched junction bases: 4. Germline-derived CDR1 and CDR2 are SGHRS and YFSETQ. The source material was unstimulated CD4+ T cells sorted from spleen or lymph node cells, sampled before intestinal transplant. The origin of this receptor is a human donor who received an intestinal transplant. The V call is TRBV5-1, the J call TRBJ2-2; 10 nucleotides match TRBD1. The CDR3 region is CASSRDRGGTGELFF. In DNA, the CDR3 is TGCGCCAGCAGCAGGGACAGGGGAGGCACCGGGGAGCTGTTTTTT. The full variable domain, in which reference TRBV5-1 and TRBJ2-2 provide the parts outside the CDR3, is KAGVTQTPRYLIKTRGQQVTLSCSPISGHRSVSWYQQTPGQGLQFLFEYFSETQRNKGNFPGRFSGRQFSNSRSEMNVSTLELGDSALYLCASSRDRGGTGELFFGEGSRLTVL.